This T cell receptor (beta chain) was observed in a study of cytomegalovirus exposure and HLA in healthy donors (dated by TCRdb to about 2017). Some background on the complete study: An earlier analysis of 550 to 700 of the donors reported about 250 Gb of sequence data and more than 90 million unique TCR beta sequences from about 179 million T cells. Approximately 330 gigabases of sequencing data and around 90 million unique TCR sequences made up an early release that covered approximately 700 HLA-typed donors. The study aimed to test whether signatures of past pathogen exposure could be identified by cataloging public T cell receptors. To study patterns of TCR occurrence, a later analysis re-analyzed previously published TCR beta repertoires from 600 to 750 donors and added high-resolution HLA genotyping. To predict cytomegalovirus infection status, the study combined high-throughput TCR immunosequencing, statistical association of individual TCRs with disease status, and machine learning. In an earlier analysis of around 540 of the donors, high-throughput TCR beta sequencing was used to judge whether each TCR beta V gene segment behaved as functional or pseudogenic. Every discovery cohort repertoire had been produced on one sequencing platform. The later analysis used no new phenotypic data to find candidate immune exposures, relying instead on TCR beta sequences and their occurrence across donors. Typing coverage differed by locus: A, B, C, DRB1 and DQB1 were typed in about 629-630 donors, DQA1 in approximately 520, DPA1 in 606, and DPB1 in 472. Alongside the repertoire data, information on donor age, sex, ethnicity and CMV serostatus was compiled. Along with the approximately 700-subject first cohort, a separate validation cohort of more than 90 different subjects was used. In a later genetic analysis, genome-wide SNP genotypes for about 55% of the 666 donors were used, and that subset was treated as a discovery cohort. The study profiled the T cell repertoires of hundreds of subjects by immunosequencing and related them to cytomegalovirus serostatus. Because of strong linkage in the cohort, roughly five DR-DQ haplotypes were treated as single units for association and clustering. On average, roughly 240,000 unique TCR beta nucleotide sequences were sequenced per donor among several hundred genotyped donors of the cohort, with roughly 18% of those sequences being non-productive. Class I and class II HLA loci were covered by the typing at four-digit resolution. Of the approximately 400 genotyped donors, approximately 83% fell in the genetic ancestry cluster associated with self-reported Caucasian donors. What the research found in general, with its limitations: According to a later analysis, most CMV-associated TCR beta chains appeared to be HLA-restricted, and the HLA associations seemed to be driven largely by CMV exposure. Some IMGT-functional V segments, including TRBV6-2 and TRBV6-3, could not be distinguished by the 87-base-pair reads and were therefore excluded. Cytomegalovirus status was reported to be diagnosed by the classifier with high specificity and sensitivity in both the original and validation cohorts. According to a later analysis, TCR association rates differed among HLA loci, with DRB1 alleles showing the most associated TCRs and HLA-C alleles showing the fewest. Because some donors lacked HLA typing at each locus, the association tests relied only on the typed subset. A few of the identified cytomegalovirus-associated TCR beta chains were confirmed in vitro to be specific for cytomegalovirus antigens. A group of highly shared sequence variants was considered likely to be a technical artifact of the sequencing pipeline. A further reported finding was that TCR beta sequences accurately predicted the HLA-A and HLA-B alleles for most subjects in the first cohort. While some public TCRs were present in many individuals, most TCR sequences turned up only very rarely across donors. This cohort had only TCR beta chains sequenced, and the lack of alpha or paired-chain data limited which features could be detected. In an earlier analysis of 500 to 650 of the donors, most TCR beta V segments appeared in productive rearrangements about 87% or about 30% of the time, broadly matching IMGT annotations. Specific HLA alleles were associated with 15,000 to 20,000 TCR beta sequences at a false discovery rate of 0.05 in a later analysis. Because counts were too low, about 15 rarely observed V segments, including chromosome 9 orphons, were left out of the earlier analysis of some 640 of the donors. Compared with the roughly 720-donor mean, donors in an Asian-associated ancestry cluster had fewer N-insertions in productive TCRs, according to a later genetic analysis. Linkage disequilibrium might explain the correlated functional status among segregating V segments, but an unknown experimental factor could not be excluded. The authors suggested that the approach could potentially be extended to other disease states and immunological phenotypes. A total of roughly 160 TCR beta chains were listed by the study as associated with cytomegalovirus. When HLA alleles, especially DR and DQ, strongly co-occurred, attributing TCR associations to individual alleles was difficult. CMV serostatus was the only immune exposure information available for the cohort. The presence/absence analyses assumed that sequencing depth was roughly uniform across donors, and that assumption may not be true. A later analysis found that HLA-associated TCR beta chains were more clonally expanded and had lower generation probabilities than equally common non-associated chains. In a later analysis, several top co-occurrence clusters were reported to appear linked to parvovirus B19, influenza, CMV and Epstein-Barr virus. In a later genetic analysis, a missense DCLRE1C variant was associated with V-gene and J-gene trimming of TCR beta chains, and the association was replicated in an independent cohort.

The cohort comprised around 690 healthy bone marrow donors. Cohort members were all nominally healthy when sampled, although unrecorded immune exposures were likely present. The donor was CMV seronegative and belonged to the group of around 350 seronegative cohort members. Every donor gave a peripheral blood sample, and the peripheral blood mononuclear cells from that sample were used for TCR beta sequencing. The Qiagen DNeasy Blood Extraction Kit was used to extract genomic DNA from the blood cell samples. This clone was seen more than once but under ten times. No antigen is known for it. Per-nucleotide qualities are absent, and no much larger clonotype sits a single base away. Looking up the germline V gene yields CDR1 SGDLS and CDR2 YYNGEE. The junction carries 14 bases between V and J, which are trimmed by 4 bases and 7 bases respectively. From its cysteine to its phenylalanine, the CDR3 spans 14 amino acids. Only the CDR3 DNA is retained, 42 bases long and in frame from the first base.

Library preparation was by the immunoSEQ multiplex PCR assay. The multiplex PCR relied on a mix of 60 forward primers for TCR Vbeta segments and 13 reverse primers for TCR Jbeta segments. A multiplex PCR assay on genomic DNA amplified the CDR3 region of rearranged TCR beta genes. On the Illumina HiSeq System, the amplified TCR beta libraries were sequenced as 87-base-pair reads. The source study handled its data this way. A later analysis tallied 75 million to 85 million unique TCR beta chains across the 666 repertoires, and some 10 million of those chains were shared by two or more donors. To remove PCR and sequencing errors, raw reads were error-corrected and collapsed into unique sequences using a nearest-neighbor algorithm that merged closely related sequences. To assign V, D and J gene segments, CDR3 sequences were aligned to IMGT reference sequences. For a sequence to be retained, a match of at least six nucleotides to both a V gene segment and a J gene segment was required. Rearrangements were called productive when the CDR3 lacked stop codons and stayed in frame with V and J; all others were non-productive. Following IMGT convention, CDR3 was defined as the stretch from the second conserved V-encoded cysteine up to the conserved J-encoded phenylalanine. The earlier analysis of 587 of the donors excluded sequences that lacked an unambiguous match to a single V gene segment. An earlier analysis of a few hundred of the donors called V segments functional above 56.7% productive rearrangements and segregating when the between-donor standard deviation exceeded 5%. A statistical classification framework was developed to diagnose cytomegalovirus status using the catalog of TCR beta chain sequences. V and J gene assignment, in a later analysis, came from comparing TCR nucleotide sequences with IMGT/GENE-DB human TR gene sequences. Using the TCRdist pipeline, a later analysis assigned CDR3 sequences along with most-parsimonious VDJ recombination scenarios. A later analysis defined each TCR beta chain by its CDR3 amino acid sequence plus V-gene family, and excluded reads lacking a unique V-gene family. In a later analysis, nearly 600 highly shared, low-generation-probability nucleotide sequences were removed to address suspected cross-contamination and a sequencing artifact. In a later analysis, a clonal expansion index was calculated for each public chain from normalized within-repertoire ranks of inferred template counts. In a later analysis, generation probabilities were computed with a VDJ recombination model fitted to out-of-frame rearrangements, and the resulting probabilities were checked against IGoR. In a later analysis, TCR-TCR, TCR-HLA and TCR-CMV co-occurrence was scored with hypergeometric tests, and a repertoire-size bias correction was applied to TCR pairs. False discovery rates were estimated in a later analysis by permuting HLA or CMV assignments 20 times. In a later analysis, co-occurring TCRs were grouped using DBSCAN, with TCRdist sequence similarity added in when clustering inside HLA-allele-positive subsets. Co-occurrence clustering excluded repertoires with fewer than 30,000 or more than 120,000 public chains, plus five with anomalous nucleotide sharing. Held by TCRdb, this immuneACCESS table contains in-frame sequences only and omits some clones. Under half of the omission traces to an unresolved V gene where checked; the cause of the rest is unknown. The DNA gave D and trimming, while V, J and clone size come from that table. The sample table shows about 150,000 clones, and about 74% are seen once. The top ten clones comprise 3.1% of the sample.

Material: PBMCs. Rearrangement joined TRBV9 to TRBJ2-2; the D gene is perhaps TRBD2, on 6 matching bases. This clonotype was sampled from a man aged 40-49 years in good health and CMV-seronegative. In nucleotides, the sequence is TGTGCCAGCAGCTCGGGAGAGGAGTACGGGGAGCTGTTTTTT. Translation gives CASSSGEEYGELFF.